One and the same sample provided the 3 T cell receptor beta chains below, sequenced in a study of blood T cell repertoires in COVID-19. TCRdb's copy holds only in-frame clones and misses some; the assay was immunoSEQ multiplex PCR. The sample shows about 160,000 clones, 70% to 90% of them seen only once. The sample consisted of peripheral blood. These receptors originate from a human donor in a cohort sampled during active COVID-19.

This clone was seen a few times. The same CDR3 arises from other DNA sequences in this sample as well. This chain links TRBV13 with TRBJ2-7; possible D gene TRBD1, 5 bases. V lost 0 bases to trimming and J lost 1 base, with 13 bases between them. This CDR3 spans 16 amino acids. CDR1 PRHDT and CDR2 FYEKMQ come from the germline V gene (reference sequence). In nucleotides, the CDR3 is TGTGCCAGCAGCTTAGGATCAGGGTCGCTGTCCTACGAGCAGTACTTC. It codes for CASSLGSGSLSYEQYF.

A single count supports this clone. The chain has TRBV6-7 and TRBJ1-4, with TRBD1 matching 7 bases. TRBV6-7 is sorted into the ORF group, with uncertain function. V trimming: 7 bases; J trimming: 0 bases; junction bases outside the gene matches: 5. This CDR3 region has 15 residues. The CDR3 sequence is CASIRGGPTNEKLFF. CDR3 in DNA: TGTGCCAGCATTAGAGGGGGCCCAACTAATGAAAAACTGTTTTTT.

This chain links TRBV27 with TRBJ2-5; the match to TRBD1 covers 8 bases. CDR1 MNHEY and CDR2 SMNVEV come from the germline V gene (reference sequence). The CDR3 has 16 amino acids. The junction had 8 bases not matched to a gene; V was cut back by 1 base and J by 4 bases. CDR3 coding DNA: TGTGCCAGCAGTTTATGGGGAGGACAGGGCCCAGAGACCCAGTACTTC. Residues: CASSLWGGQGPETQYF.